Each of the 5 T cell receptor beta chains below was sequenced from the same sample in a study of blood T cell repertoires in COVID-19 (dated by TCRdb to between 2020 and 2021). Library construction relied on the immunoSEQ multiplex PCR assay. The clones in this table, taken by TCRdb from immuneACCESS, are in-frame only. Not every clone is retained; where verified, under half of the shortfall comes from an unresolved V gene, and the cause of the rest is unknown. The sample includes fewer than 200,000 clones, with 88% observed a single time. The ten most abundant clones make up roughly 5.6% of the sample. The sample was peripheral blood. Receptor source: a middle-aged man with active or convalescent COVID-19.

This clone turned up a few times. The CDR3 DNA is TGTGCCAGCAGCCAAGTAGGACAGGAGAACACTGAAGCTTTCTTT. It specifies CASSQVGQENTEAFF. The chain uses TRBV16 and TRBJ1-1, with 7 bases identical to TRBD1. Germline CDR1 is KGHSY and CDR2 is FQNENV. The length of the CDR3 is 15 residues. J was trimmed by 1 base and V by 2 bases; bases with no gene match: 4.

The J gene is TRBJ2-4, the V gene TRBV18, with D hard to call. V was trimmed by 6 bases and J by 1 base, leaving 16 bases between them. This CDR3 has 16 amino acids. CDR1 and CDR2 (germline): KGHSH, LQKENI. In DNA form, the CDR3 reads TGTGCCAGCTCCCCGTCCCCGGTCCTGGCCAAAAACATTCAGTACTTC. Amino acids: CASSPSPVLAKNIQYF. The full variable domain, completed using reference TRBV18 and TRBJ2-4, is NAGVMQNPRHLVRRRGQEARLRCSPMKGHSHVYWYRQLPEEGLKFMVYLQKENIIDESGMPKERFSAEFPKEGPSILRIQQVVRGDSAAYFCASSPSPVLAKNIQYFGAGTRLSVL.

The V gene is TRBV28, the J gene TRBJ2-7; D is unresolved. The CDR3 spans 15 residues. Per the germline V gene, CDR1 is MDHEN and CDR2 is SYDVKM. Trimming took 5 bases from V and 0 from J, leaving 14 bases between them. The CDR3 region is CASSLIPFGSYEQYF. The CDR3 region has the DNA TGTGCCAGCAGTCTCATCCCCTTCGGCTCCTACGAGCAGTACTTC.

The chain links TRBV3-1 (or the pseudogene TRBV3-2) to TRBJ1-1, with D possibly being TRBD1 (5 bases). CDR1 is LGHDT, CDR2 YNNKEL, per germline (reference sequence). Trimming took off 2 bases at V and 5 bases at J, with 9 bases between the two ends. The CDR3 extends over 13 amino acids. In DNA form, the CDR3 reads TGTGCCAGCAGCCAACAGGGTGCTACTGAAGCTTTCTTT. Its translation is CASSQQGATEAFF.

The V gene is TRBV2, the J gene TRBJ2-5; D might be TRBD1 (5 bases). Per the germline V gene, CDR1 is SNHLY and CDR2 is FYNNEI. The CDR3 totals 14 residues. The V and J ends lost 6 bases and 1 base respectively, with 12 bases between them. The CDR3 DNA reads TGTGCCAGCAGATCATCAGGGCTCCAAGAGACCCAGTACTTC. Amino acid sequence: CASRSSGLQETQYF.